The 10 T cell receptor beta chains reported below all come from one sample, sequenced in a study of graft-versus-host responses after intestinal transplantation. Generated by immunoSEQ multiplex PCR, the TCRdb table keeps only in-frame clones and is missing some. The repertoire has around 110,000 clones, 80% to 90% of them found once; the top ten carry roughly 0.64%. For these TCRs, the target antigens are not known. This material consisted of unstimulated CD4+ T cells sorted from spleen or lymph node cells, taken before transplant. Source of these receptors: a human donor who was the organ donor for an intestinal transplant.

This clone appeared once. The chain has TRBV10-1 and TRBJ2-5; D might be TRBD1 or TRBD2, each matching 6 bases. CDR1 and CDR2 (germline): WNHNN, SYGVQD (reference sequence). The CDR3 covers 13 residues. V was cut by 0 bases and J by 7 bases, with 9 bases left in between. As DNA, the CDR3 is TGCGCCAGCAGTGAGTCACAGGGAGGGACCCAGTACTTC. It specifies CASSESQGGTQYF.

The V and J genes are TRBV6-6 and TRBJ2-7; D gene ambiguous. Between the trimmed V and J ends, which lost 0 bases and 3 bases, there was a span of 9 bases. In germline, CDR1 is MNHNY, CDR2 SVGAGI (reference sequence). This CDR3 is 14 amino acids long. CDR3 sequence (DNA): TGTGCCAGCAGTTACTCGGTGAACAGCTACGAGCAGTACTTC. Translated: CASSYSVNSYEQYF.

This chain connects TRBV5-6 to TRBJ1-5; 10 nucleotides match TRBD1. V was pared by 4 bases and J by 7 bases, with 8 bases of the junction left unmatched. Per germline, CDR1 SGHDT and CDR2 YYEEEE. CDR3 length: 15 amino acids. Written as DNA, the CDR3 is TGTGCCAGCAGCCGGGACAGGGGAAGAGGGCAGCCCCAGCATTTT. Encoded protein: CASSRDRGRGQPQHF.

The chain combines TRBV5-1 with TRBJ2-5; perhaps TRBD2 as D (7 bases). CDR1 and CDR2 from the germline V gene are SGHRS and YFSETQ. V shed 1 base and J shed 4 bases, with 17 bases lying between them. The CDR3 covers 16 residues. As DNA, the CDR3 is TGCGCCAGCAGCTTGCCCGAGGGGGGGGGCGGAGAGACCCAGTACTTC. The encoded protein is CASSLPEGGGGETQYF.

The chain has TRBV7-9 and TRBJ1-4; 7 bases are shared with TRBD1. The CDR3 spans 16 residues. V dropped 5 bases and J dropped 2; count of bases not matched to a gene: 8. Looked up from germline, CDR1 is SEHNR and CDR2 is FQNEAQ (reference sequence). CDR3 region: CASSHPTGNTNEKLFF. CDR3 bases: TGTGCCAGCAGCCACCCGACAGGGAACACTAATGAAAAACTGTTTTTT.

The chain recombines TRBV5-1 with TRBJ1-4; D is uncertain. The CDR3 loop spans 15 amino acids. The V gene's germline CDR1 is SGHRS and CDR2 YFSETQ. Trimming left V 5 bases short and J 6 bases short, with 17 bases between. CDR3 amino acids: CASSAGLGWDEKLFF. CDR3 nucleotides: TGCGCCAGCAGTGCAGGATTAGGGTGGGATGAAAAACTGTTTTTT.

The gene calls are TRBV6-1 and TRBJ1-6, with D hard to call. Trimming left V 10 bases short and J 7 bases short, with 17 bases between. The CDR3 is made up of 14 amino acids. Germline values: CDR1 MNHNS, CDR2 SASEGT. CDR3 sequence reads: CATTLGPRNSPLHF. Written as DNA, the CDR3 is TGTGCCACCACTCTGGGCCCTCGAAATTCACCCCTCCACTTT.

V gene TRBV11-3 combines with J gene TRBJ2-1; 16 positions agree with TRBD2. This CDR3 is 15 amino acids long. CDR1 is SGHNT and CDR2 is YENEEA in the germline V gene. J lost 9 bases, V lost 5 bases, and 4 bases had no gene match. CDR3 loop: CASSPGLAGGREQFF. CDR3 DNA: TGTGCCAGCAGCCCGGGACTAGCGGGAGGGCGTGAGCAGTTCTTC.

The chain carries TRBV4-2 and TRBJ2-4, with D tentatively TRBD1 (5 bases). The germline gives CDR1 LGHNA, CDR2 YNFKEQ. Between the trimmed V and J ends, which lost 3 bases and 1 base, there was a span of 7 bases. The length of the CDR3 is 14 residues. CDR3 DNA sequence: TGTGCCAGCAGCCAGCAGGGTGCCAAAAACATTCAGTACTTC. Its translation: CASSQQGAKNIQYF.

This chain connects TRBV5-8 to TRBJ2-3; 11 bases align to TRBD2. There are 18 residues in the CDR3. V was pared by 4 bases and J by 0 bases, with 10 bases of the junction left unmatched. Germline V gene lookup returns CDR1 SGHTS and CDR2 YDEGEE. Here the CDR3 reads CASSLSGTSGSSTDTQYF. The CDR3 bases are TGTGCCAGCAGCCTGTCCGGGACTAGCGGATCTAGCACAGATACGCAGTATTTT.